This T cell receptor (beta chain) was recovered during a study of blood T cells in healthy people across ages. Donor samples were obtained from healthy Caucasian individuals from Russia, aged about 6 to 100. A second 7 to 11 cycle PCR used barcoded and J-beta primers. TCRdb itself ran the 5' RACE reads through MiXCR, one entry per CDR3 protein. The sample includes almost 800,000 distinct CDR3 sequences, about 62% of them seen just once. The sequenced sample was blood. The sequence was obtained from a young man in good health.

The CDR3 nucleotides read TGTGCCAGCAGCTTAAAAGCGGGAGACAATGAGCAGTTCTTC. Residues: CASSLKAGDNEQFF. The chain recombines TRBV7-3 with TRBJ2-1, with 8 positions matching TRBD2. The CDR3 spans 14 residues. CDR1 SGHTA and CDR2 FQGTGA come from the germline V gene. V lost 1 base to trimming and J lost 5 bases; unmatched junction nucleotides: 1.